These 7 T cell receptor beta chains were sequenced from one sample in a study of T cell responses to AZD1222 COVID-19 vaccine. Only in-frame clones appear in the TCRdb table, and some are missing; sequencing was by immunoSEQ multiplex PCR. The data contain around 150,000 clones, roughly nine tenths of them singletons. The specimen was peripheral blood, collected 28 days after the second AZD1222 dose. The receptor source for this set is an adult who received the AZD1222 COVID-19 vaccine.

The gene calls are TRBV5-4 and TRBJ2-7; TRBD2 matches at 7 bases. V lost 0 bases to trimming and J lost 12 bases; unmatched junction nucleotides: 9. The germline CDR1 and CDR2 sequences are SGHNT and YYREEE (reference sequence). This CDR3 has 13 residues. The CDR3 coding sequence is TGTGCCAGCAGCTTGGGTGGGGTGACTAGCTCGTACTTC. This gives the protein CASSLGGVTSSYF.

The rearrangement uses TRBV19 and TRBJ1-3, with unresolved D. The V end was cut by 3 bases, the J end by 0 bases, with 9 bases between. Germline CDR1 reads LNHDA; CDR2 reads SQIVND (reference sequence). The CDR3 loop spans 15 amino acids. CDR3 sequence (DNA): TGTGCCAGTAGTATGCGATTTACCTCTGGAAACACCATATATTTT. This sequence encodes CASSMRFTSGNTIYF.

This clone was picked up a small number of times. CDR3: CASSEGAAQTREAFF. Here the CDR3 DNA reads TGTGCCAGCAGTGAAGGGGCAGCTCAAACGAGGGAAGCTTTCTTT. The chain is built from TRBV25-1 and TRBJ1-1, with a weak D call TRBD1 (5 bases). Trimming removed 2 bases at V and 8 bases at J, with 18 bases between. The CDR3 consists of 15 residues. Germline CDR1 MGHDK, CDR2 SYGVNS. Together with reference TRBV25-1 and TRBJ1-1, the CDR3 gives the full variable domain: EADIYQTPRYLVIGTGKKITLECSQTMGHDKMYWYQQDPGMELHLIHYSYGVNSTEKGDLSSESTVSRIRTEHFPLTLESARPSHTSQYLCASSEGAAQTREAFFGQGTRLTVV.

The chain recombines TRBV1 with TRBJ2-1; the DNA was not used to check the table's D call, TRBD2. TRBV1 is a pseudogene locus. CDR3 length: 16 amino acids. The DNA for the CDR3 is TGCACCAGCAGCGGGAGCGGGCGGGGGGTCTACAATGAGCAGTTCTTC. It codes for CTSSGSGRGVYNEQFF.

The genes are TRBV23-1 and TRBJ1-1; D not resolved. TRBV23-1 is given ORF status, its function remaining uncertain. This CDR3 region has 9 residues. The CDR3 nucleotides read TGCGCAGGGTTGGGGGAAGCTTTCTTT. The encoded protein is CAGLGEAFF.

V is TRBV9 and J is TRBJ1-4, with D tentatively TRBD1 (5 bases). Trimming removed 3 bases at V and 3 bases at J, with 12 bases between. Germline V gene data show CDR1 as SGDLS and CDR2 as YYNGEE. CDR3 length equals 15 residues. The CDR3, as DNA: TGTGCCAGCAGCGGCGAGGGGAGGGCTAATGAAAAACTGTTTTTT. Its translation is CASSGEGRANEKLFF.

There are a few counts of this clone. The chain uses TRBV28 and TRBJ2-1, with a possible D match to TRBD1 (7 bases). The CDR3 runs 14 residues. The germline gives CDR1 MDHEN, CDR2 SYDVKM. Trimming removed 4 bases at V and 8 bases at J, with 15 bases between. The CDR3 DNA reads as TGTGCCAGCAGTTCCCGAGGAGGGGGCGATGAGCAGTTCTTC. It yields the protein CASSSRGGGDEQFF.